One sample yielded the 15 T cell receptor beta chains listed below, sequenced in a study of cytomegalovirus exposure and HLA in healthy donors (TCRdb year 2017). The library was obtained by the immunoSEQ multiplex PCR assay. For the multiplex PCR, a mixture combining 60 forward primers for TCR Vbeta segments and 13 reverse primers for TCR Jbeta segments was used. Entries here come from immuneACCESS through TCRdb and include only in-frame sequences with V and J called. Some clones fail to appear in such tables; in the studies checked, an unresolved V gene covers under half of the shortfall, and the cause of the remainder is unknown. The sample table shows roughly 180,000 clones, and 65% to 85% are seen once. Approximately 2.4% of the sample is in the top ten clones. Sequencing was performed on PBMCs. These receptors were collected from a male donor in good health and CMV-seronegative.

The chain carries TRBV6-5 and TRBJ2-5; 7 bases agree with TRBD1. CDR3 length: 14 residues. V lost 5 bases, J lost 2 bases, and 5 bases stayed unmatched. Germline lookup yields CDR1 MNHEY and CDR2 SVGAGI. CDR3 nucleotides: TGTGCCAGCAGTGCCCGGGACAGACAAGAGACCCAGTACTTC. Protein product: CASSARDRQETQYF.

The rearrangement joins TRBV5-1 to TRBJ2-5; 16 bases line up with TRBD2. The J call may be mistaken, given a closer DNA end match to TRBJ2-7. CDR3 length equals 16 residues. In germline, CDR1 is SGHRS, CDR2 YFSETQ. The CDR3 region has the DNA TGCGCCCCCAAGGGACTAGCGGGAGGGGCGGGGGACGAGCAGTACTTC. This codes for CAPKGLAGGAGDEQYF.

Only one count was recorded for this clone. This chain links TRBV4-2 with TRBJ1-4, with 8 bases matching TRBD1. Germline V gene data show CDR1 as LGHNA and CDR2 as YNFKEQ. The trim removed 1 base at V and 4 bases at J, leaving 8 bases unmatched. CDR3 size: 17 residues. CDR3 protein: CASSQGTPGQDNEKLFF. As DNA, the CDR3 is TGTGCCAGCAGCCAAGGTACTCCGGGACAGGATAATGAAAAACTGTTTTTT.

The rearrangement links TRBV5-1 to TRBJ2-7; 8 nucleotides match TRBD1. The CDR3 contains 14 residues. The V and J ends lost 2 bases and 6 bases, in that order; junction bases with no gene match: 7. Germline V gives CDR1 SGHRS, CDR2 YFSETQ. The CDR3 loop is CASSFGQGFGEQYF. The CDR3 DNA follows: TGCGCCAGCAGCTTCGGACAGGGCTTCGGCGAGCAGTACTTC.

The rearrangement joins TRBV19 to TRBJ2-3, with D maybe TRBD2 (6 bases). CDR1 LNHDA and CDR2 SQIVND come from the germline V gene (reference sequence). The CDR3 has 14 residues. Trimming left V 2 bases short and J 2 bases short, with 8 bases between. The CDR3 here is CASSIQGLTDTQYF. Written as DNA, the CDR3 is TGTGCCAGTAGTATACAGGGACTCACAGATACGCAGTATTTT.

The V call is TRBV7-9, the J call TRBJ1-2; the match to TRBD1 covers 7 bases. The germline V gene has CDR1 SEHNR and CDR2 FQNEAQ (reference sequence). The CDR3 spans 17 residues. Trimming removed 0 bases from V and 6 bases from J; junction bases left unmatched: 13. Here the CDR3 DNA reads TGTGCCAGCAGCTTAGCGGTAGGGGGCTATCTTTCGGATGGCTACACCTTC. The encoded protein is CASSLAVGGYLSDGYTF.

The chain combines TRBV7-9 with TRBJ1-5, with 9 positions matching TRBD1. Trimming took 5 bases from V and 4 from J; bases not matched to a gene: 3. The CDR3 is 14 residues long. Germline lookup yields CDR1 SEHNR and CDR2 FQNEAQ (reference sequence). This CDR3 is CASSGQGRNQPQHF. In nucleotides, the CDR3 is TGTGCCAGCAGCGGACAGGGGAGGAATCAGCCCCAGCATTTT. The full variable domain, rest sourced from reference TRBV7-9 and TRBJ1-5, is DTGVSQNPRHKITKRGQNVTFRCDPISEHNRLYWYRQTLGQGPEFLTYFQNEAQLEKSRLLSDRFSAERPKGSFSTLEIQRTEQGDSAMYLCASSGQGRNQPQHFGDGTRLSIL.

In its sample, this clone was seen a few times. The chain is built from TRBV4-2 and TRBJ2-3; possibly TRBD2 for D (6 bases). The CDR3 is 17 amino acids. Trimming took off 0 bases at V and 0 bases at J, with 13 bases between the two ends. Germline V gene lookup returns CDR1 LGHNA and CDR2 YNFKEQ. CDR3 nucleotide sequence: TGTGCCAGCAGCCAAGATAGGCGGCGGGGCAGCACAGATACGCAGTATTTT. It translates to CASSQDRRRGSTDTQYF.

The table lists this clone with a few counts. The rearrangement uses TRBV6-5 and TRBJ1-2; weak D call: TRBD1 (5 bases). V was pared by 4 bases and J by 4 bases, with 13 bases between. The length of the CDR3 is 14 residues. Germline CDR1 is MNHEY and CDR2 is SVGAGI. The CDR3 here is CASSLGRDFYGYTF. DNA for the CDR3: TGTGCCAGCAGTTTGGGACGGGACTTCTATGGCTACACCTTC.

The V call is TRBV27, the J call TRBJ2-2; 9 nucleotides match TRBD2. The CDR3 length is 15 residues. Trimming took 8 bases from V and 4 from J; bases not matched to a gene: 8. Germline CDR1 reads MNHEY; CDR2 reads SMNVEV (reference sequence). This CDR3 is CASGREGLGTGELFF. CDR3 bases: TGTGCCAGCGGGCGGGAGGGCCTCGGCACCGGGGAGCTGTTTTTT.

The chain is built from TRBV5-1 and TRBJ2-3, with 11 positions matching TRBD2. V shed 0 bases, J shed 4 bases, and the junction held 4 bases outside the gene matches. Per germline, CDR1 SGHRS and CDR2 YFSETQ. This CDR3 has 16 amino acids. Written as DNA, the CDR3 is TGCGCCAGCAGCTTGGGAGAGGGACTAGCGGCAGATACGCAGTATTTT. Translated: CASSLGEGLAADTQYF.

This chain uses TRBV9 with TRBJ2-1; 11 nucleotides line up with TRBD2. CDR1 and CDR2 from the germline V gene are SGDLS and YYNGEE. The trim removed 0 bases at V and 7 bases at J, leaving 9 bases unmatched. The CDR3 has 17 residues. The CDR3 region is CASSVAVALAGANEQFF. CDR3 DNA: TGTGCCAGCAGCGTAGCGGTCGCACTAGCGGGAGCGAATGAGCAGTTCTTC.

This chain connects TRBV7-9 to TRBJ2-1; D ambiguous. The V end was cut by 1 base, the J end by 0 bases, with 4 bases between. Germline V gene data show CDR1 as SEHNR and CDR2 as FQNEAQ (reference sequence). The CDR3 totals 14 residues. CDR3 DNA: TGTGCCAGCAGCTTAGTCAGCTCCTACAATGAGCAGTTCTTC. Its protein product is CASSLVSSYNEQFF.

This sequence joins TRBV5-1 and TRBJ2-2, with 10 positions matching TRBD2. This CDR3 has 18 amino acids. V trimming: 0 bases; J trimming: 3 bases; junction bases outside the gene matches: 8. Germline V CDR1 and CDR2: SGHRS, YFSETQ. The CDR3 DNA reads as TGCGCCAGCAGCTTGGAGGCAGCGGGGGGGCGCGACACCGGGGAGCTGTTTTTT. Amino acids: CASSLEAAGGRDTGELFF.

This chain links TRBV6-1 with TRBJ2-5, with TRBD1 as a possible D gene (5 bases). The germline V gene encodes CDR1 MNHNS and CDR2 SASEGT. CDR3 length: 13 residues. Trimming stripped 4 bases from V and 9 bases from J, with 15 bases between. The DNA of the CDR3 is TGTGCCAGCAGTGGACAGCCCTTGACGGCCCAGTACTTC. Translation gives CASSGQPLTAQYF.